This T cell receptor (beta chain) was observed in a study of blood T cells in healthy people across ages (dated by TCRdb to between 2015 and 2016). About the full investigation: In model experiments, template switching captured about one uniquely barcoded TCR beta cDNA molecule for every two T cells. The donors were divided into four age groups: young (average around 16 years), middle-aged (around 37), aged (around 67) and long-lived (roughly 86). For two donors (one aged 18 to 30 and one aged 80 or older), the study analyzed two additional independent replicas of 1 million unique cDNA reads from the same blood draw. The study measured age-related changes in TCR beta repertoire diversity using deep sequencing normalized with unique cDNA molecular identifiers. To avoid experimental bias, donors of different ages were distributed randomly across sequencing lanes.

This clonotype came up a few times. Its antigen is currently not known. Within one base of it there is no much larger clone, and no base qualities were kept. What the authors observed across the whole study: The percentage of naive T cells measured by flow cytometry correlated strongly with observed TCR beta diversity. Compared with the aged group, the long-lived group had more naive CD4+ T cells, fewer expanded clones and increased TCR diversity, suggesting age selection. Estimates of total diversity based on one million sequenced T cells were regarded as lower bounds and as underestimates. Donor CMV infection status was unknown, potentially confounding age-related changes in expanded clonotypes. As age increased, observed TCR beta diversity per million T cells dropped in a roughly linear way, and a significant reduction was already evident by age 40. Bulk unsorted PBMC profiling prevented conclusive comparison of naive and antigen-experienced compartments.

Systemically healthy Caucasian individuals from Russia, 39 in total and aged about 6 to 95 years, were included as donors. Around 10 milliliters of peripheral blood were collected from each donor into EDTA-treated Vacutainer tubes. PBMCs were isolated by Ficoll-Paque density-gradient centrifugation, with at least 7 million obtained per sample. Total RNA, at least 5.5 micrograms per sample, was extracted from PBMCs with Trizol reagent. Naive CD45RAhigh/CD27high T cell percentages were measured by flow cytometry on a PBMC aliquot from every donor. Libraries came from 5' RACE. This sample was sequenced with an Illumina HiSeq 2500. The second PCR ran for about 6 to 11 cycles and used a J-beta primer mix along with a sample-barcoded 5' primer. A template-switch 5' adaptor carrying 12 random nucleotides introduced a unique molecular identifier onto each TCR beta cDNA molecule. At least 3 million CDR3-containing paired-end reads were obtained from each sample. First-strand cDNA was synthesized from all RNA with the Mint cDNA synthesis kit, primed by a TRBC-specific oligonucleotide. All cDNA was treated with uracil-DNA glycosylase and then went through a first 18-cycle PCR with the universal primers M1SS and BC2_uni_R. Per the source publication's procedure: For normalization, 1 million high-quality reads were randomly selected from each sample, with every read carrying a distinct molecular identifier. Reads with shared molecular identifiers were discarded instead of being binned into consensus sequences. MiTCR, set to a Q25 quality threshold and the strictest error-elimination algorithm, was used for CDR3 identification, clonotype clustering and error correction. A nonparametric unseen species model with Euler transformation was used to estimate a lower bound on total TCR beta diversity. Through fastp at Q25 and MiXCR, TCRdb rebuilt clones from the public reads, retaining in-frame beta chains. Here each entry gathers all rows of one CDR3 protein and keeps the most common genes and DNA. The V and J calls and clone size are TCRdb's, not the authors'. The sample table holds 850,000 to 1,100,000 distinct CDR3 sequences, of which around two fifths were seen once. The top ten clonotypes cover around 13% of the sample.

The specimen sequenced was blood. The sequence derives from a young man in good health.

The CDR3 reads as follows: CASSGTGASYEQYF. The sequenced DNA is TGTGCCAGCAGCGGGACAGGGGCCTCCTACGAGCAGTACTTC. The chain is encoded by TRBV6-1 joined to TRBJ2-7; TRBD1 aligns with 10 central bases. Trimmed from V: 6 bases; trimmed from J: 0 bases; junction bases lacking a gene match: 2. The CDR3 contains 14 residues, cysteine and phenylalanine counted. Only CDR3 DNA is held: 42 bases, read in frame from base 1. From a lookup of the germline V gene, CDR1 and CDR2 are MNHNS and SASEGT.